The present entry profiles one T cell receptor (beta chain) with its context. PCR employed 60 Vbeta and 13 Jbeta primers. Clones were read by immunoSEQ multiplex PCR, and TCRdb kept only the in-frame ones, dropping some. The repertoire holds 150,000 or so clones, around 78% seen once, with around 1.5% in the top ten. This sample was included in a study of cytomegalovirus exposure and HLA in healthy donors. Sequenced sample: PBMCs. The source is a man aged 40-55 years in good health and CMV-seronegative.

DNA for the CDR3: TGTGCCAGCAGTGAAAGCGTTATCTCGTGGATAGGGACAAGGAATGGCTACACCTTC. This sequence encodes CASSESVISWIGTRNGYTF. The chain combines TRBV6-1 with TRBJ1-2, with D possibly being TRBD1 (6 bases). V gave up 2 bases and J gave up 6 bases, with 28 bases separating them. Germline V lookup: CDR1 MNHNS, CDR2 SASEGT. CDR3 length: 19 residues.